A selection of T cell receptor beta chains follows, all from one sample in a study of cytomegalovirus exposure and HLA in healthy donors. Clones were read by immunoSEQ multiplex PCR, and TCRdb kept only the in-frame ones, dropping some. The table records about 120,000 clones, about 68% of them present only once. Sample: PBMCs. Every receptor here comes from a man aged 35 to 55 in good health and CMV-seropositive. CDR3s include the opening cysteine and the closing phenylalanine or tryptophan. The D gene is left open where the match is weak. Clone size is given for some rows only: seen once, a few or many times, or a class if the clone is expanded.

V gene: TRBV14; clone size: NA; J gene: TRBJ2-7; D gene: NA; CDR3 protein: CASSQGGYEQYF; CDR3 DNA: TGTGCCAGCAGCCAAGGCGGTTACGAGCAGTACTTC
V gene: TRBV7-9; clone size: NA; J gene: TRBJ2-7; D gene: NA; CDR3 protein: CASSPGVGGRRLEQYF; CDR3 DNA: TGTGCCAGCAGCCCTGGGGTCGGGGGGCGCCGGCTAGAGCAGTACTTC
V gene: TRBV15; clone size: NA; J gene: TRBJ2-1; D gene: TRBD2; CDR3 protein: CATSRDLDGGVYNEQFF; CDR3 DNA: TGTGCCACCAGCAGAGATCTGGACGGGGGGGTTTACAATGAGCAGTTCTTC
V gene: TRBV30; clone size: NA; J gene: TRBJ2-6; D gene: TRBD1; CDR3 protein: CASGTDLSGANVLTF; CDR3 DNA: TGTGCCTCCGGGACAGATCTCTCTGGGGCCAACGTCCTGACTTTC
V gene: TRBV28; clone size: NA; J gene: TRBJ2-1; D gene: TRBD1; CDR3 protein: CASSLGTVDEQFF; CDR3 DNA: TGTGCCAGCAGTTTAGGGACAGTCGATGAGCAGTTCTTC
V gene: TRBV19; clone size: few; J gene: TRBJ2-1; D gene: TRBD2; CDR3 protein: CASSTQPGGTSGTPYNEQFF; CDR3 DNA: TGTGCCAGTAGTACACAACCTGGGGGGACTAGCGGGACCCCCTACAATGAGCAGTTCTTC
V gene: TRBV4-1; clone size: NA; J gene: TRBJ1-1; D gene: TRBD1; CDR3 protein: CASSPLSQGEVLREAFF; CDR3 DNA: TGCGCCAGCAGCCCTTTATCTCAGGGGGAGGTTTTAAGAGAAGCTTTCTTT
V gene: TRBV18; clone size: NA; J gene: TRBJ1-2; D gene: TRBD1; CDR3 protein: CASSPGTGDYGYTF; CDR3 DNA: TGTGCCAGCTCACCCGGGACAGGGGACTATGGCTACACCTTC
V gene: TRBV6-5; clone size: few; J gene: TRBJ2-3; D gene: NA; CDR3 protein: CASSLVGTDTQYF; CDR3 DNA: TGTGCCAGCAGTTTGGTGGGCACCGATACGCAGTATTTT
V gene: TRBV7-2; clone size: NA; J gene: TRBJ2-7; D gene: TRBD2; CDR3 protein: CASSSTSGRSSEQYF; CDR3 DNA: TGTGCCAGCAGCTCGACTAGCGGGAGATCTAGCGAGCAGTACTTC
V gene: TRBV9; clone size: NA; J gene: TRBJ1-2; D gene: NA; CDR3 protein: CASSVGTESRGGYTF; CDR3 DNA: TGTGCCAGCAGCGTAGGGACCGAATCTAGGGGAGGCTACACCTTC
V gene: TRBV6-6; clone size: NA; J gene: TRBJ1-3; D gene: NA; CDR3 protein: CASSTLRDKGNTIYF; CDR3 DNA: TGTGCCAGCAGCACATTACGGGACAAAGGAAACACCATATATTTT
V gene: TRBV9; clone size: NA; J gene: TRBJ2-1; D gene: NA; CDR3 protein: CASSVRWEPHEQFF; CDR3 DNA: TGTGCCAGCAGCGTAAGGTGGGAGCCCCATGAGCAGTTCTTC
V gene: TRBV18; clone size: NA; J gene: TRBJ2-7; D gene: NA; CDR3 protein: CASSRSGDYEQYF; CDR3 DNA: TGTGCCAGCTCACGGTCCGGGGACTACGAGCAGTACTTC
V gene: TRBV7-9; clone size: NA; J gene: TRBJ2-7; D gene: TRBD1; CDR3 protein: CASSFRGQGHTYEQYF; CDR3 DNA: TGTGCCAGCAGCTTCCGGGGACAGGGGCACACCTACGAGCAGTACTTC
V gene: TRBV6-5; clone size: NA; J gene: TRBJ2-3; D gene: NA; CDR3 protein: CASQGGDTQYF; CDR3 DNA: TGTGCCAGCCAAGGGGGAGATACGCAGTATTTT
V gene: TRBV9; clone size: NA; J gene: TRBJ1-2; D gene: NA; CDR3 protein: CASSVEMGAGGGYTF; CDR3 DNA: TGTGCCAGCAGCGTAGAGATGGGAGCAGGCGGGGGCTACACCTTC
V gene: TRBV4-3; clone size: NA; J gene: TRBJ2-7; D gene: TRBD2; CDR3 protein: CASSQEHFAGGSGYEQYF; CDR3 DNA: TGCGCCAGCAGCCAAGAACATTTCGCGGGAGGCAGTGGTTACGAGCAGTACTTC
V gene: TRBV15; clone size: NA; J gene: TRBJ1-2; D gene: NA; CDR3 protein: CATSRGENYGYTF; CDR3 DNA: TGTGCCACCAGCAGAGGAGAGAACTATGGCTACACCTTC
V gene: TRBV5-5; clone size: NA; J gene: TRBJ2-2; D gene: NA; CDR3 protein: CASSWVARGNTGELFF; CDR3 DNA: TGTGCCAGCAGCTGGGTCGCGCGGGGGAACACCGGGGAGCTGTTTTTT
V gene: TRBV6-5; clone size: once; J gene: TRBJ2-7; D gene: TRBD2; CDR3 protein: CASASGRPSYEQYF; CDR3 DNA: TGTGCCAGTGCTAGCGGGAGGCCCTCCTACGAGCAGTACTTC
V gene: TRBV5-6; clone size: NA; J gene: TRBJ1-2; D gene: TRBD1; CDR3 protein: CASLYGTGHNYGYTF; CDR3 DNA: TGTGCCAGCTTATATGGGACAGGGCATAACTATGGCTACACCTTC
V gene: TRBV5-1; clone size: once; J gene: TRBJ2-1; D gene: TRBD2; CDR3 protein: CASTTSGGAGEQFF; CDR3 DNA: TGCGCCAGCACGACTAGCGGGGGGGCGGGTGAGCAGTTCTTC
V gene: TRBV19; clone size: NA; J gene: TRBJ1-2; D gene: NA; CDR3 protein: CASSIGDLDSGYTF; CDR3 DNA: TGTGCCAGTAGTATTGGTGATCTGGACAGTGGCTACACCTTC
V gene: TRBV6-5; clone size: once; J gene: TRBJ2-4; D gene: NA; CDR3 protein: CAKGGQGKAKNIQYF; CDR3 DNA: TGTGCCAAGGGGGGGCAGGGGAAAGCCAAAAACATTCAGTACTTC
V gene: TRBV6-5; clone size: NA; J gene: TRBJ2-1; D gene: TRBD2; CDR3 protein: CASSPGLANNEQFF; CDR3 DNA: TGTGCCAGCAGTCCGGGACTAGCGAACAATGAGCAGTTCTTC
V gene: TRBV14; clone size: NA; J gene: TRBJ2-1; D gene: TRBD2; CDR3 protein: CASSQVTAGVRSEQFF; CDR3 DNA: TGTGCCAGCAGCCAAGTAACAGCGGGAGTTAGAAGTGAGCAGTTCTTC
V gene: TRBV6-5; clone size: NA; J gene: TRBJ1-2; D gene: NA; CDR3 protein: CASSYRQGHGYTF; CDR3 DNA: TGTGCCAGCAGTTATCGGCAGGGCCATGGCTACACCTTC
V gene: TRBV16; clone size: few; J gene: TRBJ2-7; D gene: NA; CDR3 protein: CASSQSPQDLSYEQYF; CDR3 DNA: TGTGCCAGCAGCCAATCTCCACAGGACCTCTCCTACGAGCAGTACTTC
V gene: TRBV4-1; clone size: NA; J gene: TRBJ2-3; D gene: TRBD2; CDR3 protein: CASSQGTGGGGDTQYF; CDR3 DNA: TGCGCCAGCAGCCAAGGGACCGGGGGCGGGGGGGATACGCAGTATTTT
V gene: TRBV6-5; clone size: few; J gene: TRBJ2-7; D gene: TRBD1; CDR3 protein: CASRGGAWMAEQYF; CDR3 DNA: TGTGCCAGCAGAGGGGGCGCTTGGATGGCCGAGCAGTACTTC
V gene: TRBV14; clone size: NA; J gene: TRBJ2-7; D gene: TRBD1; CDR3 protein: CASSIAGTGYYEQYF; CDR3 DNA: TGTGCCAGCAGCATCGCCGGGACAGGGTACTACGAGCAGTACTTC
V gene: TRBV6-5; clone size: NA; J gene: TRBJ2-7; D gene: TRBD1; CDR3 protein: CASCRGAGGYEQYF; CDR3 DNA: TGTGCCAGCTGCCGGGGAGCAGGGGGATACGAGCAGTACTTC
V gene: TRBV28; clone size: NA; J gene: TRBJ1-5; D gene: NA; CDR3 protein: CASTSLGARGNQPQHF; CDR3 DNA: TGTGCCAGCACCTCCCTGGGGGCGCGTGGCAATCAGCCCCAGCATTTT
V gene: TRBV6-1; clone size: NA; J gene: TRBJ2-3; D gene: NA; CDR3 protein: CASSPSTRPRDTQYF; CDR3 DNA: TGTGCCAGCAGTCCCTCGACTAGGCCGAGAGATACGCAGTATTTT
V gene: TRBV21-1; clone size: once; J gene: TRBJ2-7; D gene: NA; CDR3 protein: CATGGSGRAQAEQYF; CDR3 DNA: TGTGCCACGGGGGGGAGCGGGAGGGCCCAGGCCGAGCAGTACTTC
V gene: TRBV7-9; clone size: NA; J gene: TRBJ2-2; D gene: NA; CDR3 protein: CASSLAWAGATGELFF; CDR3 DNA: TGTGCCAGCAGCTTAGCGTGGGCAGGCGCCACCGGGGAGCTGTTTTTT
V gene: TRBV5-1; clone size: NA; J gene: TRBJ2-1; D gene: TRBD1; CDR3 protein: CASSSGQGVNEQFF; CDR3 DNA: TGCGCCAGCAGCTCGGGACAGGGGGTTAATGAGCAGTTCTTC
V gene: TRBV9; clone size: NA; J gene: TRBJ2-6; D gene: NA; CDR3 protein: CASSKYPTSSGANVLTF; CDR3 DNA: TGTGCCAGCAGCAAGTATCCAACTAGCTCTGGGGCCAACGTCCTGACTTTC
V gene: TRBV25-1; clone size: once; J gene: TRBJ1-6; D gene: TRBD1; CDR3 protein: CASSETRGQNNSPLHF; CDR3 DNA: TGTGCCAGCAGTGAGACGAGGGGGCAGAATAATTCACCCCTCCACTTT
V gene: TRBV21-1; clone size: NA; J gene: TRBJ2-4; D gene: NA; CDR3 protein: CASYCGAAKNIQYF; CDR3 DNA: TGTGCCAGCTACTGTGGGGCAGCCAAAAACATTCAGTACTTC
V gene: TRBV6-6; clone size: NA; J gene: TRBJ2-1; D gene: TRBD1; CDR3 protein: CATEGATSSYNEQFF; CDR3 DNA: TGTGCCACAGAGGGGGCCACTAGCTCCTACAATGAGCAGTTCTTC
V gene: TRBV29-1; clone size: few; J gene: TRBJ2-1; D gene: TRBD2; CDR3 protein: CSVPTSGRAVGSYNEQFF; CDR3 DNA: TGCAGCGTCCCTACTAGCGGGAGGGCCGTAGGCTCCTACAATGAGCAGTTCTTC
V gene: TRBV25-1; clone size: once; J gene: TRBJ2-7; D gene: TRBD2; CDR3 protein: CASSGSSGGESSYEQYF; CDR3 DNA: TGTGCCAGCAGTGGTTCTAGCGGAGGCGAGAGCTCCTACGAGCAGTACTTC
V gene: TRBV10-3; clone size: NA; J gene: TRBJ2-1; D gene: NA; CDR3 protein: CAISEQAARSYNEQFF; CDR3 DNA: TGTGCCATCAGTGAGCAGGCAGCACGCTCCTACAATGAGCAGTTCTTC
V gene: TRBV18; clone size: NA; J gene: TRBJ1-5; D gene: TRBD1; CDR3 protein: CASSPTGGQQPQHF; CDR3 DNA: TGTGCCAGCTCACCAACAGGGGGCCAACAGCCCCAGCATTTT
V gene: TRBV5-8; clone size: NA; J gene: TRBJ1-1; D gene: NA; CDR3 protein: CASSLLGSSNTEAFF; CDR3 DNA: TGTGCCAGCAGCTTGCTCGGGAGTTCGAACACTGAAGCTTTCTTT
V gene: TRBV6-1; clone size: few; J gene: TRBJ1-2; D gene: NA; CDR3 protein: CASSGTNDGYTF; CDR3 DNA: TGTGCCAGCAGTGGGACAAACGATGGCTACACCTTC
V gene: TRBV6-4; clone size: few; J gene: TRBJ2-2; D gene: TRBD1; CDR3 protein: CASREQGAPGGELFF; CDR3 DNA: TGTGCCAGCAGAGAACAGGGGGCGCCGGGCGGGGAGCTGTTTTTT
V gene: TRBV15; clone size: NA; J gene: TRBJ1-2; D gene: NA; CDR3 protein: CATSMQGYGYTF; CDR3 DNA: TGTGCCACCAGTATGCAGGGTTATGGCTACACCTTC
V gene: TRBV7-9; clone size: NA; J gene: TRBJ2-1; D gene: TRBD2; CDR3 protein: CASSLKLAGPSSYNEQFF; CDR3 DNA: TGTGCCAGCAGCTTAAAGCTAGCGGGACCGAGCTCCTACAATGAGCAGTTCTTC
V gene: TRBV29-1; clone size: once; J gene: TRBJ2-3; D gene: NA; CDR3 protein: CSVDSFGDLGTDTQYF; CDR3 DNA: TGCAGCGTCGACAGCTTTGGCGACCTTGGCACAGATACGCAGTATTTT
V gene: TRBV10-3; clone size: NA; J gene: TRBJ1-1; D gene: NA; CDR3 protein: CATGNAFGNTEAFF; CDR3 DNA: TGTGCCACCGGGAACGCGTTTGGTAACACTGAAGCTTTCTTT